Following are 17 T cell receptor beta chains from one sample sequenced in a study of PD-1 blockade in mismatch repair-deficient tumors. Clones were read by immunoSEQ multiplex PCR, and TCRdb kept only the in-frame ones, dropping some. The sample shows around 100,000 clones, approximately 80% of them seen only once. Sequences were derived from peripheral blood, sampled approximately 64 weeks after starting pembrolizumab. The receptors stem from an adult with mismatch repair-deficient cancer.

This clone was detected only a few times. CDR3 residues: CASTRLGDGYTF. Here the CDR3 DNA reads TGTGCCAGCACGCGACTGGGGGATGGCTACACCTTC. The rearrangement uses TRBV5-4 and TRBJ1-2; D might be TRBD1 (5 bases). This CDR3 is built from 12 residues. Trimming stripped 6 bases from V and 6 bases from J, with 12 bases between. Germline V gene data show CDR1 as SGHNT and CDR2 as YYREEE (reference sequence).

This clone was seen once. This chain connects TRBV6-1 to TRBJ2-7; TRBD2 agrees at 14 bases. Germline V gene lookup returns CDR1 MNHNS and CDR2 SASEGT. V lost 4 bases to trimming and J lost 7 bases; unmatched junction nucleotides: 9. The CDR3 covers 16 residues. Here the CDR3 reads CASSGLAGGPAGEQYF. CDR3 DNA: TGTGCCAGCAGTGGACTAGCGGGAGGGCCGGCGGGGGAGCAGTACTTC.

The chain has TRBV7-3 and TRBJ1-2; 7 nucleotides agree with TRBD1. Germline-derived CDR1 and CDR2 are SGHTA and FQGTGA. The CDR3 loop spans 15 amino acids. After removal of 1 base from V and 4 bases from J, the junction contained 6 bases not matched to a gene. In DNA, the CDR3 is TGTGCCAGCAGCTTAAGTCAGGGGGATTCCTATGGCTACACCTTC. This encodes CASSLSQGDSYGYTF.

The V call is TRBV5-6, the J call TRBJ2-7, with D possibly matching TRBD2 (6 bases). This CDR3 is built from 13 residues. CDR1 is SGHDT and CDR2 is YYEEEE in the germline V gene. V lost 0 bases to trimming and J lost 7 bases, with 11 bases between them. CDR3 in amino acids: CASSLGGTREQYF. DNA of the CDR3: TGTGCCAGCAGCTTGGGCGGGACTCGGGAGCAGTACTTC.

CDR3 sequence reads: CAISVGQSYGYTF. CDR3 in DNA: TGTGCCATCAGTGTGGGTCAGAGCTATGGCTACACCTTC. This chain uses TRBV10-3 with TRBJ1-2; D is unclear. The CDR3 contains 13 residues. Trimming shortened V by 4 bases and J by 4 bases, and 10 bases separated the two germline ends. Germline loops: CDR1 ENHRY, CDR2 SYGVKD.

This clone appeared once. V usage is TRBV10-2 and J usage is TRBJ2-7; D is undetermined. The CDR3 sequence is 12 residues long. The germline gives CDR1 WSHSY, CDR2 SAAADI. V shed 3 bases and J shed 3 bases, with 6 bases lying between them. CDR3 sequence reads: CASSEILYEQYF. As DNA, the CDR3 is TGCGCCAGCAGTGAAATCCTCTACGAGCAGTACTTC.

This chain joins TRBV19 and TRBJ2-7, with 10 bases lining up with TRBD2. J gave up 1 base and V 3 bases, and 6 bases lay outside the gene matches. In germline, CDR1 is LNHDA, CDR2 SQIVND (reference sequence). This CDR3 has 16 residues. This CDR3 is CASSIGRTSGSYEQYF. CDR3 DNA sequence: TGTGCCAGTAGTATTGGGAGGACTAGCGGATCCTACGAGCAGTACTTC.

This clone was seen just once. This sequence joins TRBV15 and TRBJ2-2, with 13 bases identical to TRBD2. CDR3 length: 15 residues. Losses at the gene ends were 6 bases for V and 5 bases for J; bases not matched to a gene: 3. Germline V lookup: CDR1 LNHNV, CDR2 YYDKDF (reference sequence). CDR3 residues: CATREGLAGTGELFF. The DNA for the CDR3 is TGTGCCACCAGGGAGGGACTAGCGGGGACCGGGGAGCTGTTTTTT.

The chain couples TRBV4-3 to TRBJ2-3, with a possible D match to TRBD1 (6 bases). The germline V gene encodes CDR1 LGHNA and CDR2 YSLEER. V lost 0 bases and J 6 bases, leaving 16 bases between the germline ends. The CDR3 covers 16 residues. CDR3 bases: TGCGCCAGCAGCCAAGATTCGGGGTCAGACAGGGATACGCAGTATTTT. Translating it yields CASSQDSGSDRDTQYF.

V is TRBV19 and J is TRBJ2-1; no clear D gene. Trimming cost V 2 bases and J 8 bases, with 7 bases left between them. CDR1 and CDR2 from the germline V gene are LNHDA and SQIVND (reference sequence). CDR3 length: 12 residues. This CDR3 is CASSIFEDEQFF. The CDR3 DNA is TGTGCCAGTAGTATATTCGAGGATGAGCAGTTCTTC.

This clone has only one observation. The V and J genes are TRBV6-5 and TRBJ2-7; 7 bases agree with TRBD2. Germline trimming cut 0 bases from V and 4 bases from J; bases unmatched to any gene: 9. Germline V gene sequence: CDR1 MNHEY, CDR2 SVGAGI. This CDR3 has 16 residues. The CDR3 is CASSYSRREWVYEQYF. CDR3 nucleotides: TGTGCCAGCAGTTACTCGAGGCGGGAGTGGGTTTACGAGCAGTACTTC.

The count of this clone is one. The rearrangement uses TRBV11-3 and TRBJ2-7, with D possibly called TRBD1 or TRBD2 (5 bases each). V lost 5 bases, J lost 4 bases, and 15 bases lay in between. The germline V gene encodes CDR1 SGHNT and CDR2 YENEEA. This CDR3 region has 14 residues. The CDR3: CASSTRDQGYEQYF. CDR3 DNA sequence: TGTGCCAGCAGCACCCGGGACCAGGGTTACGAGCAGTACTTC.

This clone was recorded once. V usage is TRBV27 and J usage is TRBJ2-1, with 13 positions matching TRBD2. The CDR3 runs to 16 residues. Germline values: CDR1 MNHEY, CDR2 SMNVEV (reference sequence). Trimming took 4 bases from V and 9 from J; bases not matched to a gene: 9. As DNA, the CDR3 is TGTGCCAGCAGTTCCGGGACTAGCGGGATGGCGGGTGAGCAGTTCTTC. The encoded protein is CASSSGTSGMAGEQFF.

The chain combines TRBV19 with TRBJ2-1; 8 positions match TRBD2. The J segment lost 9 bases and the V segment lost 6 bases, leaving 13 bases of the junction unmatched. The CDR3 runs to 15 residues. The V gene's germline CDR1 is LNHDA and CDR2 SQIVND (reference sequence). CDR3 nucleotides: TGTGCCAGTAGGGGATTGAGCGGGAGTTTAAGTGAGCAGTTCTTC. Residues: CASRGLSGSLSEQFF.

This clone was counted a single time. The sample carries other DNA sequences with the same CDR3. The CDR3 DNA reads TGTGCCTGGAGGACAGAGTTCCTATCTGGAAACACCATATATTTT. Translated: CAWRTEFLSGNTIYF. The rearrangement joins TRBV30 to TRBJ1-3, with D possibly being TRBD1 (5 bases). This CDR3 has 15 amino acids. V was pared by 3 bases and J by 1 base, with 13 bases between. Germline-derived CDR1 and CDR2 are GTSNPN and SVGIG (reference sequence).

The chain has TRBV21-1 and TRBJ2-7. TRBV21-1 is termed a pseudogene. This CDR3 spans 14 amino acids. The CDR3 protein is CASRPSPFSYEQYF. DNA for the CDR3: TGTGCCAGCAGGCCCTCCCCCTTCTCCTACGAGCAGTACTTC.

The V gene is TRBV19, the J gene TRBJ1-1, with D unresolved. The V gene lost 6 bases and the J gene lost 0 bases, with 8 bases spanning the gap. Per germline, CDR1 LNHDA and CDR2 SQIVND (reference sequence). This CDR3 spans 13 amino acids. For the CDR3, the DNA is TGTGCCAGTAGCCCAGCTCTGAACACTGAAGCTTTCTTT. It encodes CASSPALNTEAFF.